Following are 24 T cell receptor beta chains from one sample sequenced in a study of molecular identifiers for immune sequencing clone quantification (dated by TCRdb to 2016 to 2019). Receptors were amplified or captured by PCR. TCRdb records NextSeq 500 as the sequencer. TCRdb itself trimmed the public reads at Q25 with fastp, ran MiXCR and retained productive beta chains. Entries are consolidated by CDR3 protein sequence, retaining the most common genes and DNA. Present in this sample are some 100,000 distinct CDR3 sequences, 36% of which were seen just once. 4% to 4.5% of the sample is taken by the ten largest. Sequenced input: naive CD8+ T cells from blood, with Jurkat cell RNA spiked in. What this sample's cell subset or site label stands for: FACS-sorted CD8+CD4-CCR7+CD45RA+ naive T cells. The receptors shown here come from a human donor in good health. Some libraries in this study had Jurkat cell RNA spiked in.

The table lists this clonotype with many counts. The V and J genes are TRBV9 and TRBJ2-2; D not certain. The CDR3 is 12 amino acids. Per germline, CDR1 SGDLS and CDR2 YYNGEE. V lost 7 bases, J lost 0 bases, and 4 bases lay in between. The CDR3 sequence: CASSSNTGELFF. The DNA of the CDR3 is TGTGCCAGCTCGTCGAACACCGGGGAGCTGTTTTTT.

To note about this clonotype: The CDR3 does not end in the conserved phenylalanine or tryptophan, so this is likely a read error. The limits of the CDR3 on the DNA are not certain, so only TCRdb's listed CDR3 is given. The V gene is TRBV18, the J gene TRBJ1-1. The CDR3 is 16 residues long, ends included. CDR1 is KGHSH and CDR2 is LQKENI in the germline V gene. This CDR3 reads CASSLTSPGLHTEAIL.

This clonotype occurred a few times. This chain connects TRBV14 to TRBJ2-3, with 11 bases identical to TRBD2. The CDR3 is 16 residues long. V shed 3 bases, J shed 2 bases, and the junction held 4 bases outside the gene matches. The germline CDR1 and CDR2 sequences are SGHDN and FVKESK. The CDR3 here is CASSHRLAGPTDTQYF. CDR3 DNA sequence: TGTGCCAGCAGCCATAGACTAGCGGGGCCCACAGATACGCAGTATTTT.

The rearrangement uses TRBV5-4 and TRBJ2-1, with 7 bases that match TRBD2. Per germline, CDR1 SGHNT and CDR2 YYREEE (reference sequence). The CDR3 is 15 residues long. J gave up 8 bases and V 0 bases, and 8 bases lay outside the gene matches. The CDR3 DNA is TGTGCCAGCAGCTTGGCACCCGAGACTAGCTATGAGCAGTTCTTC. Translation gives CASSLAPETSYEQFF.

This clonotype was observed a few times. The chain links TRBV28 to TRBJ2-3; 9 bases fit TRBD1. Germline V CDR1 and CDR2: MDHEN, SYDVKM. Unmatched junction bases numbered 9, after V lost 3 bases and J lost 2 bases. The CDR3 has 17 amino acids. The CDR3 nucleotides read TGTGCCAGCAGTTTGAATCCCGGGACAGGGAACACAGATACGCAGTATTTT. Amino acids: CASSLNPGTGNTDTQYF.

This clonotype was detected ten times or more. The rearrangement uses TRBV9 and TRBJ2-7; D gene unclear. V shed 7 bases and J shed 3 bases, with 17 bases lying between them. CDR1 is SGDLS, CDR2 YYNGEE, per germline. The CDR3 is 14 amino acids. CDR3 protein: CASSVDGRYYEQYF. The CDR3 bases are TGTGCCAGCTCAGTCGACGGTCGATACTACGAGCAGTACTTC.

This chain uses TRBV20-1 with TRBJ1-5; D not certain. Germline CDR1 DFQATT, CDR2 SNEGSKA (reference sequence). The CDR3 consists of 15 residues. Trimming removed 0 bases from V and 7 bases from J, with 16 bases in between. This CDR3 is CSARDNSVSPQPQHF. DNA of the CDR3: TGCAGTGCTAGAGATAACAGTGTTTCTCCCCAGCCCCAGCATTTT.

The chain links TRBV11-1 to TRBJ2-1; the D gene could be TRBD1 or TRBD2 (6 bases each). The CDR3 runs 16 residues. V shed 5 bases and J shed 2 bases, with 16 bases lying between them. The germline gives CDR1 SGHAT, CDR2 FQDESV (reference sequence). This chain's CDR3 is CASSPGALHPYNEQFF. Written as DNA, the CDR3 is TGTGCCAGCAGCCCGGGGGCCCTCCACCCCTACAATGAGCAGTTCTTC.

This chain connects TRBV19 to TRBJ2-3; 7 nucleotides line up with TRBD1. The V gene end was trimmed by 5 bases and the J gene end by 5 bases; junction bases not matched to a gene: 10. CDR3 size: 15 residues. Germline V gene data show CDR1 as LNHDA and CDR2 as SQIVND (reference sequence). The DNA for the CDR3 is TGTGCCAGTAGTTGGGGGTTCCAGGGGGAAGATACGCAGTATTTT. This sequence encodes CASSWGFQGEDTQYF.

The rearrangement uses TRBV7-9 and TRBJ1-1; D is unresolved. There are 13 residues in the CDR3. Per germline, CDR1 SEHNR and CDR2 FQNEAQ (reference sequence). V lost 7 bases and J 0 bases, leaving 9 bases between the germline ends. The CDR3 bases are TGTGCCAGCAAGGTCGGAGTGAACACTGAAGCTTTCTTT. Protein sequence: CASKVGVNTEAFF.

About this clonotype: This may stem from a read error, because a much larger clone lies one nucleotide away. This chain links TRBV6-4 with TRBJ2-1; 9 nucleotides agree with TRBD2. The CDR3 spans 13 residues. Germline assignment: CDR1 MRHNA and CDR2 SNTAGT. Here the CDR3 reads CASSALAGNEQSF. The DNA for the CDR3 is TGTGCCAGCAGTGCCCTAGCGGGAAACGAGCAGTCCTTC.

About this clonotype itself: The junction does not match germline at one end; this may be a read error. The V gene is TRBV4-3, the J gene TRBJ2-3; tentative D call: TRBD2 (5 bases). From germline, CDR1 is LGHNA and CDR2 YSLEER. The CDR3 has 16 residues. CDR3 sequence: CASSQEEVSSTETQNF. The CDR3 region has the DNA TGCGCCAGCAGCCAAGAGGAGGTTTCAAGCACAGAAACGCAGAATTTT.

On this clonotype: Since a much larger clone is just one base distant, this may be a read error. The chain recombines TRBV20-1 with TRBJ1-2; D is ambiguous. The CDR3 extends over 17 amino acids. Germline CDR1 reads DFQATT; CDR2 reads SNEGSKA (reference sequence). The chain's CDR3 is CSAGDLDSRRTNYGYTF. In DNA, the CDR3 is TGCAGTGCTGGAGATCTAGATTCCCGCCGAACCAACTATGGCTACACCTTC.

Regarding this clonotype: A read error may be the cause here, since a much bigger clone is one base away. V gene TRBV9 combines with J gene TRBJ2-2; 8 nucleotides match TRBD1. This CDR3 comprises 17 residues. Trimming at V came to 6 bases and at J to 0 bases, leaving 10 bases not matched to a gene. Germline values: CDR1 SGDLS, CDR2 YYNGEE. Written as DNA, the CDR3 is TGTGCCAGCAACGCTTCAAAACAGGGGGCGAACACCGGGGAGCTGTTTTTT. Translated, it gives CASNASKQGANTGELFF.

The gene calls are TRBV19 and TRBJ2-1; D is unresolved. Germline loops: CDR1 LNHDA, CDR2 SQIVND (reference sequence). This CDR3 has 12 amino acids. V was clipped by 5 bases and J by 2 bases, with 4 bases between them. The CDR3 loop is CASSFAYNEQFF. The DNA for the CDR3 is TGTGCCAGTAGTTTTGCCTACAATGAGCAGTTCTTC.

Remarks on this clonotype: A much larger clone is a single base away; this may be a read error. V is TRBV5-3 and J is TRBJ1-1; 7 bases match TRBD1. TRBV5-3 is assigned to the ORF class and has an uncertain function. The CDR3 is 15 amino acids. V lost 8 bases and J lost 5; bases outside the gene matches: 15. The CDR3 protein is CASSSGTEGGTEAFF. The CDR3 bases are TGTGCCAGCAGTTCCGGGACAGAGGGTGGAACTGAAGCTTTCTTT.

The sample holds many counts of this clonotype. The gene calls are TRBV11-2 and TRBJ2-7; no reliable D call. Looked up from germline, CDR1 is SGHAT and CDR2 is FQNNGV. The germline V and J ends were trimmed by 3 bases and 0 bases, with 12 bases remaining between them. This CDR3 is 15 amino acids long. The CDR3 bases are TGTGCCAGCAGCTTTGCGTCGGGCCCCTCCTACGAGCAGTACTTC. This sequence encodes CASSFASGPSYEQYF.

This clonotype was observed a single time. A clone one base away is much larger, so this may be a read error. The chain has TRBV20-1 and TRBJ2-3; the D is unclear. CDR1 and CDR2 (germline): DFQATT, SNEGSKA (reference sequence). The CDR3 covers 15 residues. The V and J ends lost 0 bases and 2 bases respectively, with 12 bases between them. The CDR3 DNA reads TGCAGTGCTAGAGACGCGGCCGGCCCCACAGATACGCAGTATTTT. Protein sequence: CSARDAAGPTDTQYF.

This clonotype turned up a few times. The chain is built from TRBV5-1 and TRBJ1-1; 9 bases align to TRBD1. V lost 4 bases to trimming and J lost 3 bases; unmatched junction nucleotides: 7. Germline values: CDR1 SGHRS, CDR2 YFSETQ. The CDR3 totals 15 residues. The CDR3 DNA is TGCGCCAGCAGCCTTTACAGGGGGCAGGACACTGAAGCTTTCTTT. It yields the protein CASSLYRGQDTEAFF.

There are many counts of this clonotype. This sequence joins TRBV28 and TRBJ1-6; D may be TRBD1 (5 bases). The CDR3 contains 16 residues. Trimming removed 5 bases from V and 9 bases from J, with 20 bases in between. The germline CDR1 and CDR2 sequences are MDHEN and SYDVKM. CDR3 sequence: CASSPTRGSWGSPLHF. For the CDR3, the DNA is TGTGCCAGCAGTCCCACCCGGGGCAGTTGGGGTTCACCCCTCCACTTT.

This chain connects TRBV27 to TRBJ2-7; TRBD1 matches at 10 bases. Germline CDR1 is MNHEY and CDR2 is SMNVEV (reference sequence). J was trimmed by 6 bases and V by 6 bases; bases with no gene match: 5. CDR3 size: 13 residues. As DNA, the CDR3 is TGTGCCAGCAGAGTAGGGACAGGGGCCGAGCAGTACTTC. Translating it yields CASRVGTGAEQYF.

With respect to this clonotype: Possible read error: a much larger clone is one base away. This chain connects TRBV6-2 or TRBV6-3 to TRBJ2-3, with D perhaps matching TRBD1 (5 bases). Trimming shortened V by 6 bases and J by 5 bases, and 18 bases separated the two germline ends. Germline V gene data show CDR1 as MNHEY and CDR2 as SVGEGT. The CDR3 loop spans 15 amino acids. CDR3 coding DNA: TGTGCCAGCAGATTGGCAGGGAACGATAGAGATACGCAGTATTTT. Translated: CASRLAGNDRDTQYF.

Note on this clonotype: The conserved phenylalanine or tryptophan normally closing the CDR3 is absent here, so this likely arose from a read error. Here the CDR3 DNA reads TGTGCCAGCAGTATGGGGAACACCGGGGAGCTGTTTATT. As protein: CASSMGNTGELFI. This chain joins TRBV11-2 and TRBJ2-2; D is ambiguous. The V gene's germline CDR1 is SGHAT and CDR2 FQNNGV. This CDR3 has 13 residues. The V gene lost 6 bases and the J gene lost 1 base, with 6 bases spanning the gap.

The rearrangement uses TRBV6-5 and TRBJ2-5; 7 bases are a match to TRBD1. This CDR3 is built from 14 residues. Germline trimming cut 4 bases from V and 5 bases from J; bases unmatched to any gene: 7. CDR1 is MNHEY, CDR2 SVGAGI, per germline. CDR3 in DNA: TGTGCCAGCAGTTCTCGACAGGGATGGGAGACCCAGTACTTC. Translated, it gives CASSSRQGWETQYF.